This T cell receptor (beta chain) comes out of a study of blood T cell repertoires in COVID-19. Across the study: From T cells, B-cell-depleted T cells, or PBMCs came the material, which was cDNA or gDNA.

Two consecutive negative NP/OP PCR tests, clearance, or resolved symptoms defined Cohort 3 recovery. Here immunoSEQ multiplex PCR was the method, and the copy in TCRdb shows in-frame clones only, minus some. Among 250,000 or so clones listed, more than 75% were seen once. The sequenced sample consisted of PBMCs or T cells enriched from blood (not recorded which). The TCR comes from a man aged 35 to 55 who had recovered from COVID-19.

CDR3 loop: CSVAGGAGETQYF. Written as DNA, the CDR3 is TGCAGCGTTGCTGGGGGGGCAGGAGAGACCCAGTACTTC. The V call is TRBV29-1, the J call TRBJ2-5; D is possibly TRBD2 (7 bases). The CDR3 length is 13 residues. The germline V gene has CDR1 SQVTM and CDR2 ANQGSEA. Trimming cost V 4 bases and J 4 bases, with 13 bases left between them.